A single sample gave rise to the 3 T cell receptor beta chains below, sequenced in a study of OX40 agonist ivuxolimab in advanced cancers. Using immunoSEQ multiplex PCR, the repertoire was profiled, and TCRdb retains in-frame clones only, with some absent. The data contain about 32,000 clones, around nine tenths of them singletons. The input for sequencing was CD4+ or CD8+ T cells sorted from blood, taken in a trial of the OX40 agonist ivuxolimab. All receptors derive from an adult with an advanced solid tumor such as melanoma, head and neck, liver or kidney cancer.

The J gene is TRBJ2-6, the V gene TRBV28; 7 bases are a match to TRBD1. V lost 4 bases and J lost 4; bases outside the gene matches: 7. The length of the CDR3 is 16 residues. Germline loops: CDR1 MDHEN, CDR2 SYDVKM. CDR3 residues: CASSSFDRAGANVLTF. CDR3 coding DNA: TGTGCCAGCAGTTCCTTTGACAGGGCCGGGGCCAACGTCCTGACTTTC.

V usage is TRBV9 and J usage is TRBJ2-2; a weak D match, TRBD1 (6 bases). CDR1 is SGDLS, CDR2 YYNGEE, per germline. The CDR3 is made up of 16 amino acids. The V end lost 4 bases, the J end lost 6 bases, and 19 bases lay between the germline ends. The DNA of the CDR3 is TGTGCCAGCAGCAACAGGGAAGTTGAGCTCGCCGGGGAGCTGTTTTTT. Encoded protein: CASSNREVELAGELFF.

The chain uses TRBV19 and TRBJ2-7; D call uncertain. Trimming cost V 1 base and J 5 bases, with 6 bases left between them. This CDR3 spans 12 amino acids. Germline V gives CDR1 LNHDA, CDR2 SQIVND (reference sequence). The CDR3 DNA follows: TGTGCCAGTAGTATAGGACCCCACGAGCAGTACTTC. Its translation is CASSIGPHEQYF.